The next 28 T cell receptor beta chains were all read from a single sample in a study of cytomegalovirus exposure and HLA in healthy donors. PCR primers comprised 60 Vbeta and 13 Jbeta primers. Sequencing used immunoSEQ multiplex PCR; TCRdb keeps in-frame clones, though not all of them. Seen here are around 130,000 clones, approximately 84% observed once, and the top ten hold 2.7%. Source material: PBMCs. The origin of the receptors is a boy between 2 and 10 years old in good health and CMV-seronegative.

About this clone itself: Relative to the germline gene, one junction end is altered; a read error may explain this. The rearrangement uses TRBV7-4 and TRBJ1-1; possibly TRBD1 for D (5 bases). The CDR3 runs to 12 residues. The V gene's germline CDR1 is SGHVT and CDR2 SQSDAQ. The CDR3 protein is CASSLCGVLGLF. The CDR3 region has the DNA TGTGCCAGCAGCTTATGTGGGGTCCTGGGGCTCTTT.

Turning to this clone: One end of the junction does not line up with germline, which may come from a read error. This chain connects TRBV2 to TRBJ2-1, with 13 bases fitting TRBD2. The CDR3 covers 12 residues. CDR1 and CDR2 (germline): SNHLY, FYNNEI. CDR3 in DNA: TGTGCCAGCAGGGGACTAGCGGGACCGAGGGTCTTC. Protein: CASRGLAGPRVF.

This clone was counted once. This chain uses TRBV9 with TRBJ2-2, with D perhaps TRBD2 (6 bases). Germline CDR1 reads SGDLS; CDR2 reads YYNGEE. The CDR3 has 15 amino acids. The V gene lost 3 bases and the J gene lost 8 bases, with 17 bases spanning the gap. For the CDR3, the DNA is TGTGCCAGCAGCGAAACGGGGAGGATAGGGGGGGAGCTGTTTTTT. Its protein is CASSETGRIGGELFF.

This chain joins TRBV7-2 and TRBJ2-1; D is perhaps TRBD2 (5 bases). This CDR3 has 11 amino acids. Trimming cost V 4 bases and J 12 bases, with 10 bases left between them. Germline V gene sequence: CDR1 SGHTA, CDR2 FQGNSA. CDR3 amino acids: CASSSDYWQFF. In nucleotides, the CDR3 is TGTGCCAGCAGCTCCGACTACTGGCAGTTCTTC.

This sequence joins TRBV4-1 and TRBJ1-2; D is possibly TRBD1 (5 bases). CDR1 and CDR2 from the germline V gene are MGHRA and YSYEKL. The CDR3 is 12 amino acids. The ends were cut back, 1 base at V and 8 bases at J, with 8 bases in the middle. CDR3 sequence reads: CASSQGRTGYTF. The CDR3 region has the DNA TGCGCCAGCAGCCAAGGCAGGACAGGCTACACCTTC.

This clone showed up just once. The rearrangement uses TRBV6-5 and TRBJ2-7, with 7 bases matching TRBD1. The CDR3 spans 13 residues. From germline, CDR1 is MNHEY and CDR2 SVGAGI. CDR3 in DNA: TGTGCCAGCAGAGACCATCTTAGTGAGGGGGCAGACGTC. This codes for CASRDHLSEGADV.

The chain joins TRBV7-8 to TRBJ2-7; D is possibly TRBD2 (7 bases). The CDR3 is made up of 16 amino acids. Trimming took 1 base from V and 4 from J, leaving 17 bases between them. Germline values: CDR1 SGHVS, CDR2 FQNEAQ. CDR3 bases: TGTGCCAGCAGCTTAGGTATGGGAGGGGGACCGTACGAGCAGTACTTC. It translates to CASSLGMGGGPYEQYF. Together with reference TRBV7-8 and TRBJ2-7, the CDR3 gives the full variable domain: GAGVSQSPRYKVAKRGQDVALRCDPISGHVSLFWYQQALGQGPEFLTYFQNEAQLDKSGLPSDRFFAERPEGSVSTLKIQRTQQEDSAVYLCASSLGMGGGPYEQYFGPGTRLTVT.

This chain links TRBV6-4 with TRBJ2-2; TRBD1 is a possible D gene (5 bases). There are 12 residues in the CDR3. Trimming removed 8 bases at V and 5 bases at J, with 9 bases between. The V gene's germline CDR1 is MRHNA and CDR2 SNTAGT. In nucleotides, the CDR3 is TGTGCCAGCGGGGCAGAGACCGGGGAGCTGTTTTTT. Its translation is CASGAETGELFF.

V gene TRBV15 combines with J gene TRBJ2-5; 9 bases map to TRBD2. With V trimmed by 0 bases and J by 5 bases, 13 bases remained unmatched. The CDR3 contains 18 residues. CDR1 and CDR2 from the germline V gene are LNHNV and YYDKDF (reference sequence). The CDR3 is CATSRDLLLAGEEETQYF. The CDR3 region has the DNA TGTGCCACCAGCAGAGATCTGCTCTTAGCGGGAGAGGAGGAGACCCAGTACTTC.

The chain combines TRBV7-3 with TRBJ2-1, with a tentative D call TRBD2 (5 bases). CDR1 SGHTA and CDR2 FQGTGA come from the germline V gene. CDR3 length equals 12 residues. Trimming took 3 bases from V and 12 from J, leaving 12 bases between them. The DNA of the CDR3 is TGTGCCAGCAGCTTGTCCGGACTGGTGCAGTTCTTC. This translates into CASSLSGLVQFF. Full variable domain (missing parts from reference TRBV7-3 and TRBJ2-1): GAGVSQTPSNKVTEKGKYVELRCDPISGHTALYWYRQSLGQGPEFLIYFQGTGAADDSGLPNDRFFAVRPEGSVSTLKIQRTERGDSAVYLCASSLSGLVQFFGPGTRLTVL.

This clone was observed a few times. The chain joins TRBV5-4 to TRBJ1-4, with D unclear. Trimming left V 3 bases short and J 8 bases short, with 11 bases between. Germline V lookup: CDR1 SGHNT, CDR2 YYREEE (reference sequence). The CDR3 totals 13 residues. The CDR3 sequence is CASSSAGVEKLFF. CDR3 sequence (DNA): TGTGCCAGCAGCTCGGCGGGAGTAGAAAAACTGTTTTTT.

The rearrangement joins TRBV2 to TRBJ2-1, with a tentative D call TRBD2 (7 bases). The CDR3 length is 16 residues. Per the germline V gene, CDR1 is SNHLY and CDR2 is FYNNEI. The germline V and J ends were trimmed by 8 bases and 4 bases, with 21 bases remaining between them. CDR3 DNA: TGTGCCAGCCTCCCGGGGGGCACTAGGGCGTACAATGAGCAGTTCTTC. Translating gives CASLPGGTRAYNEQFF.

This clone was counted only a few times. The V and J genes are TRBV5-5 and TRBJ1-6; 9 nucleotides line up with TRBD1. This CDR3 region has 15 residues. CDR1 and CDR2 (germline): SGHKS, YYEKEE (reference sequence). Trimming removed 4 bases from V and 8 bases from J; junction bases left unmatched: 7. The chain's CDR3 is CASSLWTGEDSPLHF. In DNA form, the CDR3 reads TGTGCCAGCAGCCTTTGGACAGGGGAGGATTCACCCCTCCACTTT.

The CDR3 bases are TGTGCCAGCAGCGGTGAGACAGGGAGGACAGATACGCAGTATTTT. Its translation: CASSGETGRTDTQYF. J is TRBJ2-3 and V is TRBV9; TRBD1 might be the D (7 bases). Germline V gene data show CDR1 as SGDLS and CDR2 as YYNGEE. This CDR3 has 15 residues. Trimming took off 3 bases at V and 3 bases at J, with 14 bases between the two ends.

This sequence joins TRBV5-1 and TRBJ2-6; D not certain. The CDR3 extends over 16 amino acids. Germline CDR1 SGHRS, CDR2 YFSETQ. V was cut by 0 bases and J by 2 bases, with 9 bases left in between. The DNA for the CDR3 is TGCGCCAGCAGCTTGGGACTTCCGACTGGGGCCAACGTCCTGACTTTC. Amino acids: CASSLGLPTGANVLTF. Based on the CDR3 plus reference TRBV5-1 and TRBJ2-6, the full variable domain is KAGVTQTPRYLIKTRGQQVTLSCSPISGHRSVSWYQQTPGQGLQFLFEYFSETQRNKGNFPGRFSGRQFSNSRSEMNVSTLELGDSALYLCASSLGLPTGANVLTFGAGSRLTVL.

V usage is TRBV25-1 and J usage is TRBJ1-2; 8 bases line up with TRBD1. This CDR3 contains 14 residues. The germline gives CDR1 MGHDK, CDR2 SYGVNS. V trimming: 4 bases; J trimming: 5 bases; junction bases outside the gene matches: 6. CDR3 amino acids: CASSAAGGQYGYTF. The CDR3 nucleotides read TGTGCCAGCAGTGCGGCAGGGGGCCAGTATGGCTACACCTTC.

The rearrangement joins TRBV5-4 to TRBJ1-2; D gene uncertain. V lost 1 base to trimming and J lost 4 bases, with 17 bases between them. The CDR3 has 16 residues. Germline V gene sequence: CDR1 SGHNT, CDR2 YYREEE (reference sequence). CDR3 coding DNA: TGTGCCAGCAGCTTGCCTCGCCCGGGGTCAGCCTATGGCTACACCTTC. Its protein is CASSLPRPGSAYGYTF.

This sequence joins TRBV11-2 and TRBJ2-7; maybe TRBD1 (6 bases). The V gene's germline CDR1 is SGHAT and CDR2 FQNNGV. V lost 5 bases, J lost 8 bases, and 19 bases lay in between. This CDR3 region has 14 residues. In nucleotides, the CDR3 is TGTGCCAGCAGCGCATTGACAGGTCGTAGGAAGCAGTACTTC. Its translation: CASSALTGRRKQYF.

The V and J genes are TRBV7-9 and TRBJ1-1; TRBD1 matches at 7 bases. CDR3 size: 12 residues. CDR1 SEHNR and CDR2 FQNEAQ come from the germline V gene (reference sequence). Trimming cost V 4 bases and J 9 bases; bases outside gene matches: 5. The CDR3 bases are TGTGCCAGCAGCTACCAACAGGGGCAAGCTTTCTTT. Its translation is CASSYQQGQAFF.

The V gene is TRBV5-1, the J gene TRBJ2-3; 8 positions agree with TRBD1. The V gene's germline CDR1 is SGHRS and CDR2 YFSETQ. Unmatched junction bases numbered 12, after V lost 4 bases and J lost 5 bases. This CDR3 region has 16 residues. Here the CDR3 DNA reads TGCGCCAGCAGCCCAACGGACAGGGTGCAGATAGATACGCAGTATTTT. Protein: CASSPTDRVQIDTQYF.

To note about this clone: Germline and junction disagree at one end, which may indicate a read error. The chain links TRBV7-9 to TRBJ1-2; no reliable D call. CDR3 length: 12 residues. Per germline, CDR1 SEHNR and CDR2 FQNEAQ (reference sequence). For the CDR3, the DNA is TGTTCCAGCAGCTTAGGAGGGAAGGGCTACACCTTC. Its protein product is CSSSLGGKGYTF.

The V and J genes are TRBV18 and TRBJ1-4, with D possibly TRBD1 on 5 matching bases. Germline-derived CDR1 and CDR2 are KGHSH and LQKENI. The ends were cut back, 6 bases at V and 2 bases at J, with 19 bases in the middle. CDR3 length equals 17 residues. CDR3 sequence: CASSATQARWTNEKLFF. In DNA, the CDR3 is TGTGCCAGCTCGGCCACACAGGCTAGATGGACTAATGAAAAACTGTTTTTT.

The chain is built from TRBV4-1 and TRBJ2-2; 8 positions agree with TRBD2. Trimming took 4 bases from V and 0 from J; bases not matched to a gene: 4. CDR1 and CDR2 from the germline V gene are MGHRA and YSYEKL. This CDR3 comprises 16 residues. Here the CDR3 reads CASSPLGLANTGELFF. CDR3 coding DNA: TGCGCCAGCAGCCCATTGGGACTAGCGAACACCGGGGAGCTGTTTTTT.

The genes are TRBV4-1 and TRBJ1-3; D unclear. The V gene's germline CDR1 is MGHRA and CDR2 YSYEKL. Trimming left V 6 bases short and J 4 bases short, with 10 bases between. The CDR3 totals 13 residues. The CDR3 region is CASSGQTGNTIYF. CDR3 in DNA: TGCGCCAGCAGTGGGCAGACGGGAAACACCATATATTTT.

As concerns this clone: An end of the junction does not agree with germline; a read error may underlie this. The J gene is TRBJ1-1, the V gene TRBV5-1; TRBD1 is a possible D gene (6 bases). Germline V gene data show CDR1 as SGHRS and CDR2 as YFSETQ. This CDR3 spans 14 amino acids. The CDR3 region has the DNA TGTGCCAGCAGCTTGGGACATTTGAACACTGAAGCTTTCTTT. The encoded protein is CASSLGHLNTEAFF.

This clone was seen just once. The V gene is TRBV30, the J gene TRBJ2-2, with 9 bases aligning to TRBD1. The CDR3 covers 14 residues. Germline V CDR1 and CDR2: GTSNPN, SVGIG (reference sequence). J lost 4 bases, V lost 5 bases, and 5 bases had no gene match. The CDR3 reads CAWVGTGRTGELFF. CDR3 bases: TGTGCCTGGGTTGGGACAGGGCGCACCGGGGAGCTGTTTTTT.

This sequence joins TRBV10-1 and TRBJ1-6; 7 bases are shared with TRBD1. The CDR3 is 15 residues long. The junction had 6 bases not matched to a gene; V was cut back by 4 bases and J by 6 bases. Per germline, CDR1 WNHNN and CDR2 SYGVQD (reference sequence). CDR3 DNA sequence: TGCGCCAGCAGTGGCCCGGGACAGATTAATTCACCCCTCCACTTT. It codes for CASSGPGQINSPLHF.

This chain joins TRBV7-8 and TRBJ1-5; 9 bases agree with TRBD1. The CDR3 consists of 17 residues. Germline V gene sequence: CDR1 SGHVS, CDR2 FQNEAQ. With V trimmed by 2 bases and J by 0 bases, 5 bases remained unmatched. CDR3 nucleotides: TGTGCCAGCAGCTTACGGACAGGGGCTTATAGCAATCAGCCCCAGCATTTT. It yields the protein CASSLRTGAYSNQPQHF.